This T cell receptor (beta chain) stems from a study of CD4 T cells in relation to SARS-CoV-2 and coronaviruses (dated by TCRdb to the early 2020s). Notes on the research overall: In the ViraFEST assay, PBMCs were cultured with antigen for approximately ten days, after which TCR beta CDR3s were sequenced to identify antigen-specific clonal expansions. Across all 12 patients in the convalescent cohort, the median age was around 40 years, with a range of about 20 to 75 years. The approximately 12 convalescent patients included 8 males and 4 females; two subjects were Hispanic. Memory CD4+ T cell crossreactivity between SARS-CoV-2 and common cold coronavirus spike proteins was assessed at the TCR clonotype level in the study. For other donors in the study, expansion assays were sequenced with a different, Illumina-based TCR-beta assay. Using patient-derived lymphoblastoid cell lines, the shared crossreactive spike epitopes were mapped to their HLA restriction. The Adaptive Biotechnologies TCR-sequencing kit was used to sequence samples from three pre-COVID donors and the naive versus memory experiments, while other data came from Illumina-based sequencing. General conclusions and limits of the study: Naive versus memory sequencing indicated the assay detects memory recall responses rather than primary responses primed during culture. Crossreactive clones showed significantly weaker SARS-CoV-2-driven expansion than monoreactive clones, consistent with antigenic imprinting. The study was limited by small numbers of patients and tested TCRs. About 65% of donors had memory CD4+ clonotypes that crossrecognized SARS-CoV-2 and at least one common cold coronavirus spike. Since the crossreactivity analysis centred on spike protein, crossreactivity against other viral proteins was not assessed. Pre-pandemic and post-infection samples were not both contributed by any donor, so tracing of the source of pre-existing responses was limited.

Counted from cysteine to phenylalanine, this CDR3 has 14 amino acids. The entry retains the CDR3 DNA only, 42 bases that are in frame from base 1. CDR1 is given as MGHRA and CDR2 as YSYEKL, both from the germline V gene. Trimming costs V 6 bases and J 4 bases, and their ends lie 15 bases apart. Naive and memory CD4+ T cells were separated from cryopreserved PBMCs through CD4 enrichment, which was followed by EasySep naive CD4+ T cell enrichment. For over nine days, approximately 98,000 sorted naive or memory CD4+ T cells were cultured together with CEF peptides and T cell-depleted PBMCs at a 1:1 ratio. In general, triplicate replicate wells were used for every peptide culture condition. Ficoll-Paque PLUS gradient centrifugation was used to isolate PBMCs from leukapheresis product or whole blood. PBMCs were either cryopreserved at -140 degrees C or used fresh in the expansion assay. The QIAamp Micro DNA Kit was used to extract genomic DNA from the CD4+ T cells.

CEF-cultured naive and memory CD4+ T cell DNA received survey-level immunoSEQ TCR-beta sequencing. The source study handled its data this way. During preprocessing, nonproductive sequences were removed, along with CDR3s that did not begin with C, did not end with F or W, or were shorter than 7 amino acids. The MANAFEST web app identified antigen-specific clonotypes based on expansion compared with the reference and other culture wells. To be counted as positive, a clone had to show significant expansion compared with the reference culture, at an FDR below 0.05, in 2 of 3 replicate wells. To be called positive, a clone also had to show significant expansion compared with every other tandem well and an odds ratio greater than 5. Cultured and uncultured naive and memory CD4+ repertoires were searched for previously identified spike- and CEF-reactive CDR3s. CDR3 homology was measured as pairwise Levenshtein distance, computed with the stringdist R package after trimming three terminal residues from each end. This is the immuneACCESS table as TCRdb keeps it, with only in-frame sequences that have V and J called. A part of the clones is gone; compared with another copy, unresolved V genes explain less than half, and the rest is unexplained. The V and J calls and clone size come from that table; D and trimming were worked out from the DNA. The sample includes about 36,000 clones, with approximately 83% observed a single time. 6.6% of the sample comes from the top ten.

On this clone: Its cognate antigen has yet to be identified. The input lacks base qualities; no much larger clone sits a single base away.

The chain uses TRBV4-1 and TRBJ1-2; the D gene cannot be resolved reliably. Material: naive CD4+ T cells from PBMCs, cultured in vitro. The cell subset or site label on this specimen signifies: naive CD4+ T cells isolated by negative enrichment. This receptor was identified in an adult with COVID-19. The DNA sequence follows: TGCGCCAGCAGGATTACCCCGGTAGGCTATGGCTACACCTTC. It encodes CASRITPVGYGYTF.